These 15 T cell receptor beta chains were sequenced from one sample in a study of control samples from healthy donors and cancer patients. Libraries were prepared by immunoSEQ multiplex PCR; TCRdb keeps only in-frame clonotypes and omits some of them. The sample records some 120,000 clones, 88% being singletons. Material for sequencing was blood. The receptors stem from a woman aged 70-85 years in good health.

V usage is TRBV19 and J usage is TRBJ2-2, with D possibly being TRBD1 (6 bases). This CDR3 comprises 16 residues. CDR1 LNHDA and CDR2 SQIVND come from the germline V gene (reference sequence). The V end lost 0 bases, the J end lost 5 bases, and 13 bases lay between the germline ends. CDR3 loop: CASSIDLRGQTGELFF. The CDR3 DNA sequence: TGTGCCAGTAGTATAGATCTGAGGGGACAAACCGGGGAGCTGTTTTTT.

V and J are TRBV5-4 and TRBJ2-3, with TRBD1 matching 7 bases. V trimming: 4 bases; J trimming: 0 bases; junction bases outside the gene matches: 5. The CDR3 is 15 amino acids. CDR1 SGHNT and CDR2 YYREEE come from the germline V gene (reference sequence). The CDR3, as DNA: TGTGCCAGCAGCAGAACAGGGGATAGCACAGATACGCAGTATTTT. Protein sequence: CASSRTGDSTDTQYF.

The DNA for the CDR3 is TGTGCCAGGGGACAGATAGAGACAGATACGCAGTATTTT. Translation: CARGQIETDTQYF. J is TRBJ2-3 and V is TRBV21-1; the table's TRBD1 call for D was not verified on the DNA. TRBV21-1 represents a pseudogene. This CDR3 contains 13 residues.

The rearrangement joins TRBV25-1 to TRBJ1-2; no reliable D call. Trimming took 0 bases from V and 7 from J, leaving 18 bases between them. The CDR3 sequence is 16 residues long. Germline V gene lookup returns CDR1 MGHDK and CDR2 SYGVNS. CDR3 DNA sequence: TGTGCCAGCAGTGAATATAATTATGGGGTGATGGGTGGCTACACCTTC. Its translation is CASSEYNYGVMGGYTF.

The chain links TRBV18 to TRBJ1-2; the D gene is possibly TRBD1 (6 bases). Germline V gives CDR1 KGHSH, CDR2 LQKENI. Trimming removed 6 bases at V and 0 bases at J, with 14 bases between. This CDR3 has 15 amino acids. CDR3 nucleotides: TGTGCCAGCTCCCCCGACAGGTCATCTAACTATGGCTACACCTTC. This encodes CASSPDRSSNYGYTF.

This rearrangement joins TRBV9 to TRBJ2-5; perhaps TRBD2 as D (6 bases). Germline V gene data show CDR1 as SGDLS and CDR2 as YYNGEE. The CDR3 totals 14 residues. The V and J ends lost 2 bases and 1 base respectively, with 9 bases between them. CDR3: CASSVGGVQETQYF. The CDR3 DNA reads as TGTGCCAGCAGCGTTGGCGGGGTCCAAGAGACCCAGTACTTC.

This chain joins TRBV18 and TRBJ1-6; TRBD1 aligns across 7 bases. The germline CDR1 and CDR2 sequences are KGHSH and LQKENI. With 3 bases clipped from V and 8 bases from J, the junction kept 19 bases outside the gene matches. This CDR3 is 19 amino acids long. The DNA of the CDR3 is TGTGCCAGCTCACCCTCAGCCCCAAGGGGGCGGTTTGGTTATTCACCCCTCCACTTT. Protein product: CASSPSAPRGRFGYSPLHF.

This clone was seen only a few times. The CDR3 sequence is CASSHRQGHHLYSNQPQHF. The DNA of the CDR3 is TGTGCCAGCAGCCACCGACAGGGGCACCATTTATATAGCAATCAGCCCCAGCATTTT. V and J are TRBV3-1 (or the pseudogene TRBV3-2) and TRBJ1-5; 8 bases match TRBD1. The CDR3 spans 19 residues. V shed 3 bases and J 0 bases; nucleotides not matched to a gene: 13. CDR1 LGHDT and CDR2 YNNKEL come from the germline V gene (reference sequence).

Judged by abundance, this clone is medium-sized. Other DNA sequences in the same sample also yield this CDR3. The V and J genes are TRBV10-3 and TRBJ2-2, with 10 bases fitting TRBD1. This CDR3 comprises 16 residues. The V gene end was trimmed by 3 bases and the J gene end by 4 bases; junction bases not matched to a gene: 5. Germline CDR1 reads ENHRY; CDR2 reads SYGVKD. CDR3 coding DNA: TGTGCCATCAGTGACCGGGACAGGGGTGGCACCGGGGAGCTGTTTTTT. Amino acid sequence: CAISDRDRGGTGELFF.

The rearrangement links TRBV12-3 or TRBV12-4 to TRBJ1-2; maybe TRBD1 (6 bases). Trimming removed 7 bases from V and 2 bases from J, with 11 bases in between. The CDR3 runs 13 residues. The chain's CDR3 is CASTSGHNYGYTF. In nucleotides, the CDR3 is TGTGCCAGCACTTCGGGACACAACTATGGCTACACCTTC.

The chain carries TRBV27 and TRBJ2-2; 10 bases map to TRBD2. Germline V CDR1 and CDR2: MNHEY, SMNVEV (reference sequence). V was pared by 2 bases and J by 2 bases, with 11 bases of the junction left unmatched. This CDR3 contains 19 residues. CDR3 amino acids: CASSLPRGSGGLNTGELFF. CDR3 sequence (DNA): TGTGCCAGCAGTTTACCCCGTGGTAGCGGGGGGCTAAACACCGGGGAGCTGTTTTTT.

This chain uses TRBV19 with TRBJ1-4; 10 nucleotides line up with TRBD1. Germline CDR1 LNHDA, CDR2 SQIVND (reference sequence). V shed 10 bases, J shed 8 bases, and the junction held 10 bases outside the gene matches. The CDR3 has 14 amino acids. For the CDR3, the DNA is TGTGCCACCCGAGGACAGGGGGGATACGAAAAACTGTTTTTT. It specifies CATRGQGGYEKLFF.

CDR3 in amino acids: CATSGTGGIRPQHF. The CDR3 bases are TGTGCCACCAGTGGGACAGGGGGGATTCGGCCCCAGCATTTT. This rearrangement joins TRBV24-1 to TRBJ1-5; 10 nucleotides line up with TRBD1. This CDR3 region has 14 residues. The germline V gene encodes CDR1 KGHDR and CDR2 SFDVKD. V was clipped by 5 bases and J by 9 bases; unmatched bases: 6.

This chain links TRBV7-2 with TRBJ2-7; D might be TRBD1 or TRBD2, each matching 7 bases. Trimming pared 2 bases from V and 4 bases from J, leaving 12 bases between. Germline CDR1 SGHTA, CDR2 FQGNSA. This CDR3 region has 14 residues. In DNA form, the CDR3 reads TGTGCCAGCAGCTTACAGGGGGGGCAGTACGAGCAGTACTTC. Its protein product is CASSLQGGQYEQYF.

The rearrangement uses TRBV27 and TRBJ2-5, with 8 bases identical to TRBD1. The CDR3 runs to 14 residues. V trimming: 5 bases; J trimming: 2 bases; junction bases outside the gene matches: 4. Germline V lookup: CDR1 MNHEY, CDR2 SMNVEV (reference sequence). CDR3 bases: TGTGCCAGCAGTGAGACAGGGGCGCAAGAGACCCAGTACTTC. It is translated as CASSETGAQETQYF.